This note documents a single T cell receptor (beta chain) sequence. The data were obtained in a study of blood T cell repertoires in COVID-19. Study summary: PBMCs, B-cell-depleted T cells, or T cells provided the cDNA or gDNA that made up the material.

This table comes from immunoSEQ multiplex PCR, and its TCRdb copy is limited to in-frame clones, with some not included. The data hold some 70,000 clones, with 80% observed a single time. This clonotype was sampled from a man in his fifties or sixties with COVID-19, enrolled during active disease. Sequencing used peripheral blood.

CDR3 DNA sequence: TGTGCCAGCTCACCCCCTCTCCGAGGGGGAGTGGCGGCCGAGCAGTACTTC. This translates into CASSPPLRGGVAAEQYF. The chain joins TRBV18 to TRBJ2-7; TRBD1 is a possible D gene (6 bases). CDR1 KGHSH and CDR2 LQKENI come from the germline V gene. The V end lost 3 bases, the J end lost 6 bases, and 24 bases lay between the germline ends. This CDR3 has 17 residues.